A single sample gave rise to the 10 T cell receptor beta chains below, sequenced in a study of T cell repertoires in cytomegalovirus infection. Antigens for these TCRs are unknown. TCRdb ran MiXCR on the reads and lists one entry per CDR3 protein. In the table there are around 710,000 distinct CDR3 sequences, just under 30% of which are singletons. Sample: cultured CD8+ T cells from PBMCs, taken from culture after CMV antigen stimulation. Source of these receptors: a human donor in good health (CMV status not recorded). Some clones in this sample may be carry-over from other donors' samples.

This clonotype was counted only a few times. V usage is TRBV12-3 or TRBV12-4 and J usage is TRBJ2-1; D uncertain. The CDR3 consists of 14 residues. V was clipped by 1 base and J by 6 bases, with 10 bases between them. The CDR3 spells CASSLVRLTNEQFF. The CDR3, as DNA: TGTGCCAGCAGTTTAGTTCGACTCACCAATGAGCAGTTCTTC.

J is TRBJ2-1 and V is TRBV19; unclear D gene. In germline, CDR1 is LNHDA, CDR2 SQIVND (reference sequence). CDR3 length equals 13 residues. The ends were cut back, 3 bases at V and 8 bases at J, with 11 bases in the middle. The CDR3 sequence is CASSIDADDEQFF. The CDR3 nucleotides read TGTGCCAGTAGTATCGACGCGGACGATGAGCAGTTCTTC.

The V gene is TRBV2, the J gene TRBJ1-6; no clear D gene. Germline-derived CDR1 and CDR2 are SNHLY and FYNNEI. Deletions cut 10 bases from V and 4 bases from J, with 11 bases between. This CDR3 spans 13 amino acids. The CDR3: CATELGYNSPLHF. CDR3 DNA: TGTGCCACCGAATTGGGTTATAATTCACCCCTCCACTTT.

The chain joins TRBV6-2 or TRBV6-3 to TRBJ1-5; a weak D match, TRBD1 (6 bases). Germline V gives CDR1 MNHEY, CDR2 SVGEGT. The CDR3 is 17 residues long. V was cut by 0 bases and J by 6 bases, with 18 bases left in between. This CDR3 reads CASSYSLPGEVSQPQHF. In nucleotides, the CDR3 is TGTGCCAGCAGTTACTCGTTGCCAGGGGAAGTCAGTCAGCCCCAGCATTTT.

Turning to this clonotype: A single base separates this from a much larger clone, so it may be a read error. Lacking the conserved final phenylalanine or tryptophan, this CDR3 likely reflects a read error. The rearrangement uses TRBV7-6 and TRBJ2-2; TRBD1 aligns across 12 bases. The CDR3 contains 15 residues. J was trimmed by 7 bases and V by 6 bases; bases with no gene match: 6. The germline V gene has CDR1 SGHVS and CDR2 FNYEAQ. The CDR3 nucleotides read TGTGCCAGCAGGGCGGGACAGGGGGCGAACGGGGAGCTGTTTCTT. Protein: CASRAGQGANGELFL.

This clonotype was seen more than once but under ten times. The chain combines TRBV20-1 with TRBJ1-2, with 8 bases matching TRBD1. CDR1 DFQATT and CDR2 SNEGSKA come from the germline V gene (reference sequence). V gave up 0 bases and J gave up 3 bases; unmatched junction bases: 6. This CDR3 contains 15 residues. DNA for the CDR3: TGCAGTGCTAGAGATGGGCAGGGGGCCTACTATGGCTACACCTTC. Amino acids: CSARDGQGAYYGYTF.

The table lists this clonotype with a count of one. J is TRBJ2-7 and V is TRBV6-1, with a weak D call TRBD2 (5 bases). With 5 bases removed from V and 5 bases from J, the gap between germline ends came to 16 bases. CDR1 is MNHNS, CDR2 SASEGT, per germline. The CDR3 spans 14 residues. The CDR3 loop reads CASSLRKSADEQYV. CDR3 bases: TGTGCCAGCAGTTTAAGAAAGTCAGCGGACGAGCAGTACGTC.

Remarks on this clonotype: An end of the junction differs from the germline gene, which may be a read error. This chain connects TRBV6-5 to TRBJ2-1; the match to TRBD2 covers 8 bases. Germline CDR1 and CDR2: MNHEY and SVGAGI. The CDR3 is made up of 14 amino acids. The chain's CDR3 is CASSDSGGVHEQFF. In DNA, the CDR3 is TGTGCCAGCAGTGACTCCGGGGGGGTCCATGAGCAGTTCTTC.

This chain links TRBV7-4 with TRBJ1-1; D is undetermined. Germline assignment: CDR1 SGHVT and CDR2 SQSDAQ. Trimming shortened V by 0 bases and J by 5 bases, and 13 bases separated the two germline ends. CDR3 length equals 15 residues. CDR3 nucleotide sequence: TGTGCCAGCAGCTTAGCTGTCCCTAGTTTAACTGAAGCTTTCTTT. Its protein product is CASSLAVPSLTEAFF.

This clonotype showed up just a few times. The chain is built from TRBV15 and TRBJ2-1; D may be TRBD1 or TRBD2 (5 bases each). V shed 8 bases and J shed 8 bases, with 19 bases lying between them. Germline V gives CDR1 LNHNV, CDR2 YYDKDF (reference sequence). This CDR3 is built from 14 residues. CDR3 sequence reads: CATRPGPARDEQFF. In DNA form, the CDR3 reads TGTGCCACCCGACCGGGACCAGCAAGGGATGAGCAGTTCTTC.